The 28 T cell receptor beta chains presented below share a single source sample, sequenced in a study of blood T cell repertoires in COVID-19. The repertoire was sequenced with immunoSEQ multiplex PCR; TCRdb's copy has only in-frame clones and lacks some. The sample has roughly 200,000 clones, about 88% seen once. The sample was peripheral blood. Receptors originate from a woman aged 45 to 65 with COVID-19, enrolled during active disease.

The rearrangement uses TRBV12-5 and TRBJ1-3, with 7 bases aligning to TRBD1. Per germline, CDR1 LGHNT and CDR2 FRNRAP. The CDR3 sequence is 18 residues long. J gave up 3 bases and V 5 bases, and 16 bases lay outside the gene matches. CDR3 sequence reads: CASGRAPLQGEYGNTIYF. In nucleotides, the CDR3 is TGTGCTAGTGGTCGCGCGCCGCTCCAGGGGGAATATGGAAACACCATATATTTT.

The CDR3 DNA reads as TGTGCCAGCAGCTCGAGGGAAACTGAAGCTTTCTTT. Translating it yields CASSSRETEAFF. The chain combines TRBV5-5 with TRBJ1-1; no clear D. CDR1 and CDR2 from the germline V gene are SGHKS and YYEKEE (reference sequence). Trimming pared 3 bases from V and 5 bases from J, leaving 8 bases between. CDR3 length equals 12 residues.

This clone was observed a single time. The rearrangement uses TRBV12-3 or TRBV12-4 and TRBJ2-1; the D gene is possibly TRBD2 (6 bases). CDR3 length: 12 amino acids. V was pared by 3 bases and J by 16 bases, with 16 bases between. The CDR3 spells CASSFGGALSFF. In DNA, the CDR3 is TGTGCCAGCAGTTTTGGAGGGGCCCTCAGCTTCTTC.

This clone was counted between two and nine times. The gene calls are TRBV9 and TRBJ2-2, with a weak D call TRBD2 (5 bases). CDR1 and CDR2 (germline): SGDLS, YYNGEE. V lost 1 base and J 1 base, leaving 8 bases between the germline ends. The CDR3 has 15 residues. DNA for the CDR3: TGTGCCAGCAGCGTATCGGCGGGGAACACCGGGGAGCTGTTTTTT. Residues: CASSVSAGNTGELFF.

The rearrangement uses TRBV19 and TRBJ2-2; the match to TRBD2 covers 8 bases. The germline V gene has CDR1 LNHDA and CDR2 SQIVND (reference sequence). After removal of 3 bases from V and 6 bases from J, the junction contained 3 bases not matched to a gene. The CDR3 loop spans 14 amino acids. The CDR3 protein is CASSIGLAAGELFF. CDR3 in DNA: TGTGCCAGTAGTATTGGACTAGCTGCCGGGGAGCTGTTTTTT.

The rearrangement uses TRBV7-6 and TRBJ1-4, with D hard to call. Trimming removed 5 bases at V and 8 bases at J, with 27 bases between. The CDR3 runs 18 residues. Germline V gives CDR1 SGHVS, CDR2 FNYEAQ. Here the CDR3 reads CASSPQNWAGMAGEKLFF. CDR3 nucleotides: TGTGCCAGCAGCCCCCAAAATTGGGCCGGGATGGCGGGGGAAAAACTGTTTTTT.

The sample holds many counts of this clone. This sequence joins TRBV7-9 and TRBJ2-2; D is possibly TRBD2 (5 bases). CDR3 size: 13 residues. Germline lookup yields CDR1 SEHNR and CDR2 FQNEAQ (reference sequence). The germline V and J ends were trimmed by 11 bases and 4 bases, with 14 bases remaining between them. CDR3 in amino acids: CAAGSPSTGELFF. The CDR3 coding sequence is TGTGCCGCGGGCAGTCCCTCCACCGGGGAGCTGTTTTTT.

The chain carries TRBV7-8 and TRBJ2-3; 7 nucleotides agree with TRBD1. The V gene's germline CDR1 is SGHVS and CDR2 FQNEAQ. This CDR3 is built from 15 residues. Trimming cost V 3 bases and J 2 bases; bases outside gene matches: 5. DNA for the CDR3: TGTGCCAGCAGCTTGTGGACAGGAGTCACAGATACGCAGTATTTT. Translating it yields CASSLWTGVTDTQYF.

Only a few counts were recorded for this clone. The rearrangement joins TRBV11-3 to TRBJ1-1; D gene ambiguous. This CDR3 comprises 13 residues. V lost 5 bases and J 0 bases, leaving 7 bases between the germline ends. Germline CDR1 is SGHNT and CDR2 is YENEEA. The CDR3 loop reads CASSLRVNTEAFF. CDR3 nucleotides: TGTGCCAGCAGCCTCCGTGTGAACACTGAAGCTTTCTTT.

V usage is TRBV10-1 and J usage is TRBJ1-4; 8 bases map to TRBD1. CDR1 and CDR2 (germline): WNHNN, SYGVQD (reference sequence). The CDR3 is 16 residues long. J gave up 8 bases and V 6 bases, and 14 bases lay outside the gene matches. This CDR3 reads CASSLRLDREKEKLFF. The CDR3 DNA reads as TGCGCCAGCAGCTTAAGATTGGACAGGGAAAAAGAAAAACTGTTTTTT.

V and J are TRBV6-5 and TRBJ1-5; 11 bases align to TRBD1. Trimming at V came to 7 bases and at J to 3 bases, leaving 5 bases not matched to a gene. Germline V gene lookup returns CDR1 MNHEY and CDR2 SVGAGI. The CDR3 covers 15 residues. CDR3 amino acids: CASKAGQGDNQPQHF. The CDR3 DNA follows: TGTGCCAGCAAAGCGGGACAGGGGGACAATCAGCCCCAGCATTTT.

The rearrangement joins TRBV6-5 to TRBJ1-1; D is unresolved. The V and J ends lost 6 bases and 1 base respectively, with 15 bases between them. Per germline, CDR1 MNHEY and CDR2 SVGAGI. The CDR3 loop spans 15 amino acids. CDR3 coding DNA: TGTGCCAGCAGCCAATCCGGACTGTGGAACACTGAAGCTTTCTTT. Protein: CASSQSGLWNTEAFF.

This rearrangement joins TRBV19 to TRBJ1-2, with D possibly being TRBD1 (5 bases). Germline assignment: CDR1 LNHDA and CDR2 SQIVND (reference sequence). This CDR3 comprises 13 residues. Trimming stripped 3 bases from V and 6 bases from J, with 11 bases between. Here the CDR3 DNA reads TGTGCCAGTAGTATCCGCAGGGTGGATGGCTACACCTTC. This sequence encodes CASSIRRVDGYTF.

This chain joins TRBV19 and TRBJ1-1; D gene unclear. Germline assignment: CDR1 LNHDA and CDR2 SQIVND (reference sequence). Trimming stripped 7 bases from V and 10 bases from J, with 13 bases between. This CDR3 contains 11 residues. Here the CDR3 reads CASTIKNRAFF. The CDR3 DNA sequence: TGTGCCAGTACCATCAAGAATAGAGCTTTCTTT. Full variable domain (remainder filled in from reference TRBV19 and TRBJ1-1): DGGITQSPKYLFRKEGQNVTLSCEQNLNHDAMYWYRQDPGQGLRLIYYSQIVNDFQKGDIAEGYSVSREKKESFPLTVTSAQKNPTAFYLCASTIKNRAFFGQGTRLTVV.

This clone has only one observation. The chain recombines TRBV5-4 with TRBJ1-1; D remains unclear. Trimming pared 2 bases from V and 0 bases from J, leaving 11 bases between. There are 15 residues in the CDR3. Looked up from germline, CDR1 is SGHNT and CDR2 is YYREEE (reference sequence). The CDR3 DNA is TGTGCCAGCAGCTTTTCGGTGACTGTGAACACTGAAGCTTTCTTT. Amino acids: CASSFSVTVNTEAFF.

V usage is TRBV10-3 and J usage is TRBJ1-1, with a weak D call TRBD1 (6 bases). The CDR3 loop spans 15 amino acids. With 0 bases removed from V and 0 bases from J, the gap between germline ends came to 8 bases. Germline-derived CDR1 and CDR2 are ENHRY and SYGVKD. CDR3 coding DNA: TGTGCCATCAGTGAGTCAACAGGGATGAACACTGAAGCTTTCTTT. This gives the protein CAISESTGMNTEAFF.

This chain uses TRBV7-2 with TRBJ1-1; TRBD1 matches 7 bases. This CDR3 has 14 amino acids. The trim removed 2 bases at V and 0 bases at J, leaving 0 bases unmatched. Germline CDR1 SGHTA, CDR2 FQGNSA. This CDR3 reads CASSLQGVNTEAFF. The CDR3 region has the DNA TGTGCCAGCAGCTTACAGGGGGTGAACACTGAAGCTTTCTTT.

The chain carries TRBV5-4 and TRBJ1-2, with 7 bases aligning to TRBD1. V gave up 3 bases and J gave up 8 bases; unmatched junction bases: 10. The CDR3 has 14 amino acids. CDR1 and CDR2 from the germline V gene are SGHNT and YYREEE (reference sequence). Written as DNA, the CDR3 is TGTGCCAGCAGCTCTATTGAGGGGGCGCAGGGCTACACCTTC. Translated: CASSSIEGAQGYTF.

The gene calls are TRBV24-1 and TRBJ2-4; the D gene is possibly TRBD2 (6 bases). Per germline, CDR1 KGHDR and CDR2 SFDVKD. CDR3 size: 12 residues. CDR3 region: CDGRTGENIQYF. CDR3 in DNA: TGTGATGGGCGAACGGGAGAAAACATTCAGTACTTC.

The chain employs TRBV20-1 and TRBJ2-7; a weak D match, TRBD2 (6 bases). Germline values: CDR1 DFQATT, CDR2 SNEGSKA (reference sequence). The CDR3 extends over 13 amino acids. V dropped 3 bases and J dropped 2 bases, with 11 bases sitting between them. The CDR3 is CSASSGFTYEQYF. The DNA for the CDR3 is TGCAGTGCTAGTAGCGGATTCACCTACGAGCAGTACTTC.

V usage is TRBV2 and J usage is TRBJ1-4, with D maybe TRBD1 (5 bases). Germline V CDR1 and CDR2: SNHLY, FYNNEI. This CDR3 comprises 13 residues. The germline V and J ends were trimmed by 8 bases and 5 bases, with 12 bases remaining between them. The CDR3 DNA follows: TGTGCCAGCGTCCCAGGGCCCAATGAAAAACTGTTTTTT. It codes for CASVPGPNEKLFF.

This sequence joins TRBV6-5 and TRBJ1-2, with D uncertain. Germline V lookup: CDR1 MNHEY, CDR2 SVGAGI. The CDR3 loop spans 14 amino acids. V lost 4 bases, J lost 0 bases, and 9 bases lay in between. The CDR3 sequence is CASSSNRANYGYTF. The DNA for the CDR3 is TGTGCCAGCAGTTCGAACAGAGCTAACTATGGCTACACCTTC.

V gene TRBV19 combines with J gene TRBJ2-7; tentatively, D is TRBD1 (6 bases). V was shortened by 8 bases and J by 3 bases, with 20 bases between the two germline ends. CDR1 and CDR2 (germline): LNHDA, SQIVND (reference sequence). This CDR3 is built from 15 residues. CDR3 DNA: TGTGCCAGTTCCGTCCAGACAGGTGGAGGCTACGAGCAGTACTTC. Residues: CASSVQTGGGYEQYF.

With respect to this clone: The sample has other DNA sequences that encode this CDR3 too. The chain joins TRBV5-1 to TRBJ2-3, with D perhaps TRBD2 (5 bases). Germline CDR1 reads SGHRS; CDR2 reads YFSETQ. This CDR3 is 13 amino acids long. V shed 0 bases and J shed 4 bases, with 6 bases lying between them. The CDR3 loop reads CASSLAGADTQYF. CDR3 bases: TGCGCCAGCAGCTTGGCCGGGGCAGATACGCAGTATTTT.

As regards this clone: The sample has other DNA sequences that encode this CDR3 too. The chain couples TRBV5-8 to TRBJ1-1; tentatively, D is TRBD1 (5 bases). CDR3 length: 14 amino acids. CDR1 is SGHTS and CDR2 is YDEGEE in the germline V gene. With 1 base removed from V and 5 bases from J, the gap between germline ends came to 12 bases. The CDR3 spells CASSLRGGRTEAFF. In DNA form, the CDR3 reads TGTGCCAGCAGCTTGCGGGGGGGGAGGACTGAAGCTTTCTTT.

The J gene is TRBJ2-7, the V gene TRBV9, with 9 bases fitting TRBD2. Germline CDR1 reads SGDLS; CDR2 reads YYNGEE. The CDR3 has 18 residues. The ends lost 3 bases at V and 0 bases at J; junction bases unmatched: 13. In DNA, the CDR3 is TGTGCCAGCAGCGCGGCCCCATCTGGTAGCGGGGGCTCCTACGAGCAGTACTTC. This sequence encodes CASSAAPSGSGGSYEQYF.

V and J are TRBV6-6 and TRBJ1-1; TRBD1 might be the D (5 bases). With 10 bases removed from V and 8 bases from J, the gap between germline ends came to 14 bases. This CDR3 has 11 residues. The germline CDR1 and CDR2 sequences are MNHNY and SVGAGI (reference sequence). The DNA for the CDR3 is TGTGCCACCAATAGGGAGGGGGAAGCTTTCTTT. It encodes CATNREGEAFF.

The gene calls are TRBV27 and TRBJ1-2; 8 bases map to TRBD1. CDR3 length equals 14 residues. V lost 6 bases to trimming and J lost 7 bases; unmatched junction nucleotides: 10. Germline V gene sequence: CDR1 MNHEY, CDR2 SMNVEV (reference sequence). CDR3 amino acids: CASRTDRDWRGYTF. For the CDR3, the DNA is TGTGCCAGCAGGACGGACAGGGATTGGCGTGGCTACACCTTC.